Reported below is one TCR beta chain. As processed by the authors: Reference gene primer amplification gave nucleated cell count estimates. Libraries were prepared by immunoSEQ multiplex PCR; TCRdb keeps only in-frame clonotypes and omits some of them. V, J and clone size are those of that table, while D and trimming were read from the DNA. The table records approximately 140,000 clones, around 85% of them present only once. This record belongs to a study of blood T cell repertoires in COVID-19. The overall study: The origin of the acute and convalescent COVID-19 samples was the United States, Italy and Spain. The cDNA or gDNA used as material had been derived from T cells, B-cell-depleted T cells, or PBMCs.

Trimming at V came to 2 bases and at J to 10 bases, leaving 23 bases not matched to a gene. CDR3 length equals 20 residues. Germline values: CDR1 LNHDA, CDR2 SQIVND (reference sequence). Input material: peripheral blood. This TCR was recovered from a man in his 70s with acute or convalescent COVID-19. The chain joins TRBV19 to TRBJ2-1; 10 bases match TRBD2. CDR3 residues: CASSIWGTSVRVAGDVEQFF. DNA for the CDR3: TGTGCCAGTAGTATATGGGGGACTAGCGTTAGGGTTGCGGGAGATGTCGAGCAGTTCTTC.